A selection of T cell receptor beta chains follows, all from one sample in a study of blood T cell repertoires in COVID-19. Data came from immunoSEQ multiplex PCR; TCRdb stores just in-frame clones and leaves some out. The top ten hold about an eighth of the sample, which has approximately 180,000 clones, around nine tenths seen once. Sequences were obtained from peripheral blood. All receptors derive from a woman aged 70-85 years with COVID-19, enrolled during active disease. The CDR3 runs from the conserved cysteine through the conserved F or W. A D gene is named only where the DNA matches it firmly. Some rows have no size entry. The others give once, few or many, or a class for an expanded clone.

size | D | length | J | V | CDR3 | DNA
NA | NA | 14 | TRBJ2-1 | TRBV5-6 | CASSLGQSYNEQFF | TGTGCCAGCAGCTTGGGACAGAGCTACAATGAGCAGTTCTTC
NA | NA | 13 | TRBJ1-3 | TRBV12-3/TRBV12-4 | CASSLSSGNTIYF | TGTGCCAGCAGCCTGAGCTCTGGAAACACCATATATTTT
NA | NA | 11 | TRBJ2-7 | TRBV28 | CASRGGYEQYF | TGTGCCAGCAGGGGGGGCTACGAGCAGTACTTC
NA | NA | 15 | TRBJ2-3 | TRBV9 | CASSVVGSGTDTQYF | TGTGCCAGCAGCGTAGTGGGCTCGGGCACAGATACGCAGTATTTT
NA | TRBD1 | 15 | TRBJ2-3 | TRBV4-3 | CASSLRDRSTDTQYF | TGCGCCAGCAGCCTAAGGGACAGGTCCACAGATACGCAGTATTTT
NA | TRBD1 | 16 | TRBJ1-5 | TRBV7-9 | CASSLARDRGNQPQHF | TGTGCCAGCAGCTTAGCAAGGGACAGGGGAAATCAGCCCCAGCATTTT
once | NA | 12 | TRBJ2-2 | TRBV3-1/TRBV3-2 | CASSVGVGELFF | TGTGCCAGCAGCGTAGGGGTCGGGGAGCTGTTTTTT
NA | NA | 15 | TRBJ2-1 | TRBV18 | CASSPGRVRGDEQFF | TGTGCCAGCTCACCAGGGCGGGTCCGCGGGGATGAGCAGTTCTTC
NA | NA | 14 | TRBJ1-1 | TRBV19 | CASSIGRVNTEAFF | TGTGCCAGTAGTATAGGCAGGGTGAACACTGAAGCTTTCTTT
NA | NA | 14 | TRBJ1-2 | TRBV4-2 | CASSQDTFSSGYTF | TGTGCCAGCAGCCAAGATACGTTTTCGAGCGGCTACACCTTC
NA | NA | 14 | TRBJ1-1 | TRBV18 | CASSPREENTEAFF | TGTGCCAGCTCACCTCGAGAGGAGAACACTGAAGCTTTCTTT
NA | TRBD1 | 14 | TRBJ1-2 | TRBV6-5 | CASDPEGQGRGYTF | TGTGCCAGCGATCCCGAGGGACAGGGACGTGGCTACACCTTC
NA | TRBD2 | 15 | TRBJ2-1 | TRBV7-3 | CASSLAGLSYNEQFF | TGTGCCAGCAGCCTAGCGGGACTTTCCTACAATGAGCAGTTCTTC
NA | TRBD1 | 12 | TRBJ1-1 | TRBV29-1 | CSGGQMNTEAFF | TGCAGCGGGGGACAGATGAACACTGAAGCTTTCTTT
NA | TRBD2 | 14 | TRBJ2-5 | TRBV27 | CASRPLAGDETQYF | TGTGCCAGCAGACCACTAGCGGGAGACGAGACCCAGTACTTC
NA | NA | 15 | TRBJ2-2 | TRBV28 | CASRLGGIGTGELFF | TGTGCCAGCAGACTAGGAGGGATCGGGACCGGGGAGCTGTTTTTT
NA | NA | 12 | TRBJ1-1 | TRBV3-1/TRBV3-2 | CASRGTGEGAFF | TGTGCCAGCCGTGGGACCGGGGAGGGGGCTTTCTTT
NA | NA | 12 | TRBJ2-4 | TRBV12-5 | CASGLRGNIQYF | TGTGCTAGTGGTTTAAGGGGAAACATTCAGTACTTC
NA | NA | 13 | TRBJ2-7 | TRBV4-2 | CASSQDTAGGLYF | TGTGCCAGCAGCCAAGATACCGCAGGGGGGCTGTACTTC
few | NA | 17 | TRBJ1-1 | TRBV5-1 | CASSRSRAGGGNTEAFF | TGCGCCAGCAGCCGTTCTCGGGCAGGCGGAGGAAACACTGAAGCTTTCTTT
few | NA | 14 | TRBJ1-4 | TRBV27 | CASSRQNLGEKLFF | TGTGCCAGCAGTCGACAGAACCTGGGGGAAAAACTGTTTTTT
NA | TRBD2 | 14 | TRBJ2-7 | TRBV7-3 | CASSVSSGTGEQYF | TGTGCCAGCAGCGTCTCTAGCGGGACCGGGGAGCAGTACTTC
NA | NA | 12 | TRBJ1-1 | TRBV12-3/TRBV12-4 | CASSLGLSEAFF | TGTGCCAGCAGTTTAGGTTTATCTGAAGCTTTCTTT
NA | TRBD1 | 15 | TRBJ1-2 | TRBV3-1/TRBV3-2 | CASNLGWDRKYGYTF | TGTGCCAGCAACCTCGGCTGGGACAGAAAATATGGCTACACCTTC
NA | TRBD1 | 16 | TRBJ1-2 | TRBV5-6 | CASSPRRSGQDYGYTF | TGTGCCAGCAGTCCCCGAAGATCAGGACAGGACTATGGCTACACCTTC
NA | NA | 17 | TRBJ2-7 | TRBV7-2 | CASSLAGWLADSYEQYF | TGTGCCAGCAGCTTAGCAGGTTGGTTAGCGGATTCCTACGAGCAGTACTTC
NA | TRBD1 | 15 | TRBJ2-7 | TRBV6-5 | CASSPRGMGLHEQYF | TGTGCCAGCAGCCCCAGGGGGATGGGGCTACACGAGCAGTACTTC
NA | TRBD2 | 16 | TRBJ2-3 | TRBV5-4 | CASSLVAGGPSDTQYF | TGTGCCAGCAGCTTGGTAGCGGGAGGGCCCTCAGATACGCAGTATTTT
NA | TRBD2 | 14 | TRBJ2-5 | TRBV6-5 | CASRGTRPGETQYF | TGTGCCAGCAGGGGGACTAGGCCGGGCGAGACCCAGTACTTC
NA | TRBD1 | 14 | TRBJ1-2 | TRBV6-5 | CASSKQGADYGYTF | TGTGCCAGCAGTAAACAGGGGGCCGACTATGGCTACACCTTC
once | NA | 12 | TRBJ1-5 | TRBV28 | CASNRVSQPQHF | TGTGCCAGCAATCGAGTTTCACAGCCCCAGCATTTT
NA | TRBD1 | 15 | TRBJ1-4 | TRBV3-1/TRBV3-2 | CASSLGGWGNEKLFF | TGTGCCAGCAGCCTAGGGGGCTGGGGTAATGAAAAACTGTTTTTT
NA | NA | 14 | TRBJ2-5 | TRBV6-2/TRBV6-3 | CASSSSKLKETQYF | TGTGCCAGCAGTTCCTCTAAACTCAAAGAGACCCAGTACTTC
NA | TRBD1 | 16 | TRBJ1-2 | TRBV5-4 | CASSLDYLGGSYGYTF | TGTGCCAGCAGCTTGGACTATTTAGGGGGCAGCTATGGCTACACCTTC
NA | TRBD1 | 13 | TRBJ1-3 | TRBV15 | CATARGLGNTIYF | TGTGCCACCGCCAGGGGGCTTGGAAACACCATATATTTT
NA | NA | 14 | TRBJ1-3 | TRBV6-5 | CATSAESRGNTIYF | TGTGCCACGTCGGCGGAATCGAGAGGAAACACCATATATTTT
NA | NA | 15 | TRBJ1-1 | TRBV13 | CASSPGRTANTEAFF | TGTGCCAGCAGCCCAGGAAGGACAGCGAACACTGAAGCTTTCTTT
NA | NA | 13 | TRBJ2-3 | TRBV5-1 | CASSFLATDTQYF | TGCGCCAGCAGCTTCCTAGCCACAGATACGCAGTATTTT
NA | TRBD2 | 17 | TRBJ2-1 | TRBV4-3 | CASSQDVASGNYNEQFF | TGCGCCAGCAGCCAAGATGTGGCTAGCGGGAATTACAATGAGCAGTTCTTC
NA | TRBD2 | 15 | TRBJ2-3 | TRBV3-1/TRBV3-2 | CASSLSGRGSDTQYF | TGTGCCAGCAGCCTTAGCGGGAGGGGCTCAGATACGCAGTATTTT
NA | TRBD1 | 16 | TRBJ1-6 | TRBV28 | CASSFVDRTYNSPLHF | TGTGCCAGCAGTTTCGTGGACAGGACTTATAATTCACCCCTCCACTTT
NA | TRBD1 | 12 | TRBJ2-3 | TRBV5-6 | CASSVNRGTQYF | TGTGCCAGCAGCGTCAACAGGGGGACGCAGTATTTT